This entry is about one T cell receptor (beta chain). The antigen is undetermined. The CDR3 loop spans 13 amino acids. CDR1 and CDR2 from the germline V gene are SGHRS and YFSETQ. V lost 2 bases and J lost 9, with 12 bases in between. Individual cDNA molecules received unique molecular identifiers during library preparation. TCRdb ran MiXCR on the 5' RACE reads and lists one entry per CDR3 protein. The table has 35,000 to 40,000 distinct CDR3 sequences, about 9.3% seen once. This specimen belongs to a study of early T cells in non-severe SARS-CoV-2 infection. Study-wide background: Sequencing of unsorted whole blood was done on bulk RNA, leaving chains unpaired. Broader study findings: There was a bias toward anti-spike CD8 responses in VDJdb matching, which missed private and CD4 specificities.

The sample consisted of whole blood. The receptor was isolated from an adult who was a healthcare worker with PCR-confirmed SARS-CoV-2 infection or an uninfected control (not recorded which). The chain is built from TRBV5-1 and TRBJ2-1; the D is unclear. The CDR3, as DNA: TGCGCCAGCAGCTTACCCAGCAGGTCTGAGCAGTTCTTC. Protein: CASSLPSRSEQFF.